This is a list of T cell receptor beta chains from one sample in a study of shared clonotypes between healthy human individuals. Only in-frame clones appear in the TCRdb table, and some are missing; sequencing was by immunoSEQ multiplex PCR. This table has some 1 million clones, about 75% appearing once. Sequences were obtained from memory CD4+ T cells sorted from blood. The receptors stem from a man aged 18 to 29 in good health. Both conserved end residues are part of each CDR3. A D gene is named only where the DNA matches it firmly. The listing skips clone size in some rows; elsewhere it reads once, few, many or a size class.

NA	TRBD1	TRBJ2-3	TRBV6-6	CASSYGTGFAEGQYF	TGTGCCAGCAGTTACGGGACAGGGTTTGCGGAGGGGCAGTATTTT
NA	NA	TRBJ1-5	TRBV30	CAWSKGQPQHF	TGTGCCTGGAGTAAGGGTCAGCCCCAGCATTTT
NA	TRBD1	TRBJ2-3	TRBV7-2	CASRLTGTGVSTDTQYF	TGTGCCAGCAGACTTACCGGGACAGGGGTTAGCACAGATACGCAGTATTTT
NA	NA	TRBJ1-1	TRBV27	CASSDQRGTEAFF	TGTGCCAGCAGCGATCAAAGGGGGACTGAAGCTTTCTTT
few	NA	TRBJ2-5	TRBV7-2	CASSLAGAETQYF	TGTGCCAGCAGCTTAGCGGGGGCAGAGACCCAGTACTTC
NA	NA	TRBJ2-7	TRBV28	CASSLSGPYEQYF	TGTGCCAGCAGTTTGTCCGGGCCCTACGAGCAGTACTTC
NA	TRBD1	TRBJ1-6	TRBV6-5	CASSYGQGGYSPLHF	TGTGCCAGCAGTTACGGACAGGGAGGTTATTCACCCCTCCACTTT
NA	NA	TRBJ2-5	TRBV5-1	CASSPTGHPEGAQYF	TGCGCCAGCAGCCCTACGGGACACCCCGAAGGGGCCCAGTACTTC
NA	TRBD2	TRBJ2-1	TRBV5-4	CATENGGGLGSYNEQFF	TGTGCCACCGAAAATGGCGGGGGGCTTGGCTCCTACAATGAGCAGTTCTTC
NA	NA	TRBJ1-3	TRBV6-6	CASSSPGRLSGNTIYF	TGTGCCAGCAGTTCACCGGGACGGCTCTCTGGAAACACCATATATTTT
NA	NA	TRBJ2-7	TRBV5-6	CASSAGNEGLHEQYF	TGTGCCAGCAGCGCGGGGAACGAGGGCCTCCACGAGCAGTACTTC
NA	TRBD2	TRBJ2-7	TRBV5-6	CASSLVMGGTSYEQYF	TGTGCCAGCAGCCTTGTGATGGGGGGGACCTCCTACGAGCAGTACTTC
NA	NA	TRBJ1-1	TRBV18	CASSPGQGKMNTEAFF	TGTGCCAGCTCACCAGGGCAGGGAAAAATGAACACTGAAGCTTTCTTT
few	NA	TRBJ2-5	TRBV28	CASSQQGRGQRETQYF	TGTGCCAGCAGTCAACAGGGTCGGGGGCAACGGGAGACCCAGTACTTC
NA	NA	TRBJ1-2	TRBV11-2	CASSFYGRNYGYTF	TGTGCCAGCAGCTTTTACGGCCGGAACTATGGCTACACCTTC
once	NA	TRBJ2-1	TRBV5-5	CASSLVGEYNEQFF	TGTGCCAGCAGCTTGGTGGGCGAGTACAATGAGCAGTTCTTC
NA	TRBD2	TRBJ2-1	TRBV9	CASSPRLAGFNEQFF	TGTGCCAGCAGCCCACGGCTAGCGGGTTTCAATGAGCAGTTCTTC
NA	TRBD1	TRBJ1-2	TRBV6-6	CASSYSRTGELYGYTF	TGTGCCAGCAGTTACTCGAGGACAGGGGAACTGTATGGCTACACCTTC
once	NA	TRBJ2-7	TRBV15	CATSRGWGDEQYF	TGTGCCACCAGCCGAGGGTGGGGGGACGAGCAGTACTTC
NA	NA	TRBJ2-7	TRBV5-1	CASSLRGVPYEQYF	TGCGCCAGCAGCCTAAGGGGGGTCCCCTACGAGCAGTACTTC
NA	NA	TRBJ2-1	TRBV11-2	CASSLEGGGRHEQFF	TGTGCCAGCAGCTTGGAAGGAGGAGGGAGGCATGAGCAGTTCTTC
NA	NA	TRBJ2-1	TRBV6-6	CASSSGPRDEQFF	TGTGCCAGCAGTTCTGGGCCGAGAGATGAGCAGTTCTTC
NA	TRBD1	TRBJ1-6	TRBV5-1	CASSLGGTGNNSPLHF	TGCGCCAGCAGCTTGGGGGGGACAGGGAATAATTCACCCCTCCACTTT
NA	NA	TRBJ2-3	TRBV18	CASSRQRDSTDTQYF	TGTGCCAGCTCACGCCAACGGGACAGCACAGATACGCAGTATTTT
NA	TRBD2	TRBJ2-1	TRBV9	CASSGSGRSYNEQFF	TGTGCCAGCAGCGGTAGCGGGAGATCCTACAATGAGCAGTTCTTC
NA	NA	TRBJ1-3	TRBV4-1	CASSPSRDRSSGNTIYF	TGCGCCAGCAGCCCTTCCCGGGACCGTAGCTCTGGAAACACCATATATTTT
NA	NA	TRBJ2-3	TRBV6-5	CASSLPGTDTQYF	TGTGCCAGCAGCCTGCCCGGCACAGATACGCAGTATTTT
NA	NA	TRBJ1-5	TRBV19	CASRDTYSNQPQHF	TGTGCCAGTAGGGACACCTATAGCAATCAGCCCCAGCATTTT
NA	NA	TRBJ2-3	TRBV7-2	CASSMGLRPDTQYF	TGTGCCAGCAGCATGGGACTCCGTCCGGATACGCAGTATTTT
NA	NA	TRBJ2-3	TRBV6-1	CASSGSGRGSTDTQYF	TGTGCCAGCAGTGGGTCGGGAAGAGGGAGCACAGATACGCAGTATTTT
few	NA	TRBJ1-1	TRBV28	CASSFLTEAFF	TGTGCCAGCAGTTTTTTGACTGAAGCTTTCTTT
NA	TRBD1	TRBJ1-4	TRBV5-1	CASSLRTGEMSLFF	TGCGCCAGCAGCTTGCGGACAGGGGAAATGAGCCTGTTTTTT
NA	NA	TRBJ2-7	TRBV7-9	CASSHIQQPYEQYF	TGTGCCAGCAGCCACATACAGCAACCCTACGAGCAGTACTTC